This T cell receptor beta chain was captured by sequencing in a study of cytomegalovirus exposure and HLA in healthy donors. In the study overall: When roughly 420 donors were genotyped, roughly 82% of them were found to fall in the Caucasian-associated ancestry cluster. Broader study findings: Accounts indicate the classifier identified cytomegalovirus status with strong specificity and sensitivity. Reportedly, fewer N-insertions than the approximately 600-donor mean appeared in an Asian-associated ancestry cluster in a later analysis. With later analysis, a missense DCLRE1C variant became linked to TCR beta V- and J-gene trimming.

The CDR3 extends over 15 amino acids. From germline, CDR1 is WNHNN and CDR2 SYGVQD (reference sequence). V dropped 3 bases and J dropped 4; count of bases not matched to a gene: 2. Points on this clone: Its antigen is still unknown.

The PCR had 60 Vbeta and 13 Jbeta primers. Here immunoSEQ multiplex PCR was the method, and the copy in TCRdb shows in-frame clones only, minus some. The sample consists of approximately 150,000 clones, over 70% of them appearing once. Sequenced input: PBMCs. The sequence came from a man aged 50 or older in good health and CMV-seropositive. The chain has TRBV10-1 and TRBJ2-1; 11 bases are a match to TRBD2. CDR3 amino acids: CASSDLAGGYNEQFF. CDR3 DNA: TGCGCCAGCAGTGATTTAGCGGGGGGGTACAATGAGCAGTTCTTC.